This T cell receptor beta chain comes out of a study of graft-versus-host responses after intestinal transplantation. Background on the study: Anti-thymocyte globulin induction, then tacrolimus and steroids for two to four years, went to all recipients. General observations from the study: Individuals carrying graft-donor T cell macrochimerism showed high graft-versus-host to host-versus-graft clonal ratios in allografts. Peak levels of circulating GvH clones tracked with early post-transplant HvG declines.

The V gene lost 6 bases and the J gene lost 2 bases, with 13 bases spanning the gap. Per germline, CDR1 SGHDT and CDR2 YYEEEE. There are 14 residues in the CDR3. Libraries were prepared by immunoSEQ multiplex PCR; TCRdb keeps only in-frame clonotypes and omits some of them. The sample has some 77,000 clones, approximately 92% seen once; the top ten hold 0.65% to 0.75%. On this clone: Its antigen is undetermined.

The chain couples TRBV5-6 to TRBJ2-3; D is possibly TRBD2 (6 bases). Material: PBMCs, obtained 98 days after intestinal transplantation. The sequence came from a human patient who received an intestinal transplant, so some T cells may come from the graft donor. DNA for the CDR3: TGTGCCAGCACACGGGAGACACACACAGATACGCAGTATTTT. Amino acids: CASTRETHTDTQYF.